The 23 T cell receptor beta chains presented below share a single source sample, sequenced in a study of blood T cell repertoires in COVID-19 (dated by TCRdb to 2018 to 2020). The library was prepared using the immunoSEQ multiplex PCR assay. Imported from immuneACCESS, the table was reduced by TCRdb to in-frame sequences with V and J called. These copies leave out some clones; in studies compared against another copy, an unresolved V gene accounts for under half, and the cause of the remainder is not known. The sample has 150,000 to 200,000 clones on record, 70% to 80% of them singletons. Roughly 5.6% of the sample comes from the top ten. Sequenced material: peripheral blood. These receptors came from a woman aged 40 to 50 with COVID-19, enrolled during active disease.

The V and J genes are TRBV24-1 and TRBJ2-1; weak D call: TRBD2 (6 bases). Per germline, CDR1 KGHDR and CDR2 SFDVKD. The CDR3 covers 12 residues. V lost 3 bases, J lost 10 bases, and 9 bases lay in between. The CDR3: CATSDRAGEQFF. As DNA, the CDR3 is TGTGCCACCAGTGATCGCGCGGGAGAGCAGTTCTTC.

CDR3 DNA: TGTGCCAGCAGTTACTCGGGGGACACTTACTCCTACGAGCAGTACTTC. Encoded protein: CASSYSGDTYSYEQYF. V is TRBV6-5 and J is TRBJ2-7; TRBD1 might be the D (6 bases). Germline assignment: CDR1 MNHEY and CDR2 SVGAGI. The ends were cut back, 0 bases at V and 0 bases at J, with 12 bases in the middle. There are 16 residues in the CDR3.

This sequence joins TRBV20-1 and TRBJ2-7, with D possibly being TRBD1 (6 bases). Germline CDR1 DFQATT, CDR2 SNEGSKA (reference sequence). The CDR3 is 13 residues long. Trimming took off 3 bases at V and 3 bases at J, with 12 bases between the two ends. The CDR3 DNA is TGCAGTGCTAGTTCAGGGGCTCACTACGAGCAGTACTTC. Amino acid sequence: CSASSGAHYEQYF.

The chain recombines TRBV7-2 with TRBJ1-2; possible D gene TRBD1, 6 bases. V was shortened by 8 bases and J by 4 bases, with 17 bases between the two germline ends. The CDR3 runs 14 residues. The germline CDR1 and CDR2 sequences are SGHTA and FQGNSA. This CDR3 is CASGPPGGAYGYTF. The CDR3 nucleotides are TGTGCCAGCGGTCCTCCGGGGGGGGCCTATGGCTACACCTTC. Filled out from reference TRBV7-2 and TRBJ1-2, the complete variable domain reads GAGVSQSPSNKVTEKGKDVELRCDPISGHTALYWYRQSLGQGLEFLIYFQGNSAPDKSGLPSDRFSAERTGGSVSTLTIQRTQQEDSAVYLCASGPPGGAYGYTFGSGTRLTVV.

The chain links TRBV27 to TRBJ1-1; weak D call: TRBD1 (5 bases). Germline V CDR1 and CDR2: MNHEY, SMNVEV (reference sequence). CDR3 length: 13 amino acids. V was trimmed by 8 bases and J by 0 bases, leaving 10 bases between them. The CDR3 sequence is CASGGYVNTEAFF. The CDR3 bases are TGTGCCAGCGGGGGGTACGTGAACACTGAAGCTTTCTTT.

The genes are TRBV30 and TRBJ2-2; D is possibly TRBD2 (5 bases). Trimming shortened V by 2 bases and J by 2 bases, and 9 bases separated the two germline ends. The CDR3 contains 14 residues. Germline V CDR1 and CDR2: GTSNPN, SVGIG (reference sequence). The CDR3 nucleotides are TGTGCCTGGAGTTTACTAGTTAACACCGGGGAGCTGTTTTTT. Protein product: CAWSLLVNTGELFF.

This clone was observed a handful of times. This chain joins TRBV18 and TRBJ2-1; 7 bases are a match to TRBD2. From germline, CDR1 is KGHSH and CDR2 LQKENI. The V segment lost 4 bases and the J segment 3 bases; nucleotides outside the gene matches: 6. The CDR3 totals 15 residues. The CDR3 spells CASSLGSGGYNEQFF. Written as DNA, the CDR3 is TGTGCCAGCTCACTAGGATCGGGGGGCTACAATGAGCAGTTCTTC.

This chain connects TRBV2 to TRBJ2-1; 8 bases match TRBD1. V was pared by 7 bases and J by 4 bases, with 3 bases of the junction left unmatched. Per the germline V gene, CDR1 is SNHLY and CDR2 is FYNNEI. The CDR3 runs 13 residues. The CDR3 bases are TGTGCCAGCACAGGGGGCCTTTACAATGAGCAGTTCTTC. Its translation is CASTGGLYNEQFF.

This chain connects TRBV5-4 to TRBJ2-1, with 13 bases matching TRBD2. The CDR3 extends over 15 amino acids. V was clipped by 0 bases and J by 10 bases; unmatched bases: 4. Looked up from germline, CDR1 is SGHNT and CDR2 is YYREEE (reference sequence). The CDR3 region has the DNA TGTGCCAGCAGCTTGGAACTAGCGGGAGGGCGGGAGCAGTTCTTC. Translated: CASSLELAGGREQFF. Based on the CDR3 plus reference TRBV5-4 and TRBJ2-1, the full variable domain is ETGVTQSPTHLIKTRGQQVTLRCSSQSGHNTVSWYQQALGQGPQFIFQYYREEENGRGNFPPRFSGLQFPNYSSELNVNALELDDSALYLCASSLELAGGREQFFGPGTRLTVL.

This chain links TRBV28 with TRBJ2-3; TRBD1 aligns across 10 bases. Trimming cost V 6 bases and J 7 bases; bases outside gene matches: 7. Per the germline V gene, CDR1 is MDHEN and CDR2 is SYDVKM. There are 14 residues in the CDR3. The CDR3 sequence: CASSRTGGLNTQYF. The DNA for the CDR3 is TGTGCCAGCAGCCGGACAGGGGGATTGAATACGCAGTATTTT.

As concerns this clone: The same CDR3 is also encoded by other DNA sequences in this sample. The chain has TRBV9 and TRBJ2-3, with D tentatively TRBD2 (6 bases). The germline gives CDR1 SGDLS, CDR2 YYNGEE. V was trimmed by 7 bases and J by 6 bases, leaving 9 bases between them. The CDR3 consists of 11 residues. CDR3 protein: CASSRGDTQYF. The CDR3 DNA reads TGTGCCAGCTCCCGGGGGGATACGCAGTATTTT.

The chain employs TRBV9 and TRBJ2-3, with D possibly matching TRBD2 (5 bases). V lost 4 bases to trimming and J lost 0 bases, with 15 bases between them. This CDR3 is 16 amino acids long. Per germline, CDR1 SGDLS and CDR2 YYNGEE. The CDR3 bases are TGTGCCAGCAGCCCAAGGACTGATACTAGCACAGATACGCAGTATTTT. This codes for CASSPRTDTSTDTQYF.

The chain employs TRBV16 and TRBJ1-2; D uncertain. This CDR3 comprises 14 residues. Germline values: CDR1 KGHSY, CDR2 FQNENV. V shed 0 bases and J shed 4 bases, with 9 bases lying between them. The CDR3 here is CASSQSRQVYGYTF. The CDR3 DNA sequence: TGTGCCAGCAGCCAATCACGACAAGTCTATGGCTACACCTTC. Supplemented by reference TRBV16 and TRBJ1-2, the full variable domain reads GEEVAQTPKHLVRGEGQKAKLYCAPIKGHSYVFWYQQVLKNEFKFLISFQNENVFDETGMPKERFSAKCLPNSPCSLEIQATKLEDSAVYFCASSQSRQVYGYTFGSGTRLTVV.

The chain has TRBV6-5 and TRBJ1-6; 7 bases map to TRBD1. There are 14 residues in the CDR3. The germline CDR1 and CDR2 sequences are MNHEY and SVGAGI. Losses at the gene ends were 4 bases for V and 7 bases for J; bases not matched to a gene: 4. Here the CDR3 reads CASSSGQQNSPLHF. CDR3 nucleotides: TGTGCCAGCAGTTCGGGACAGCAGAATTCACCCCTCCACTTT.

In its sample, this clone was seen once. This chain links TRBV7-7 with TRBJ2-1; 15 bases are a match to TRBD2. The length of the CDR3 is 16 residues. Germline CDR1 reads SSHAT; CDR2 reads FNYEAQ (reference sequence). J gave up 8 bases and V 5 bases, and 7 bases lay outside the gene matches. The CDR3 sequence: CASSRGLAGGIDEQFF. Written as DNA, the CDR3 is TGTGCCAGCAGCCGGGGACTAGCGGGAGGAATCGATGAGCAGTTCTTC.

CDR3 nucleotides: TGCGCCAGCAGTTTCCTGACCGCGGGTAATGAAAAACTGTTTTTT. Translating gives CASSFLTAGNEKLFF. The rearrangement links TRBV5-1 to TRBJ1-4; no clear D. This CDR3 spans 15 amino acids. Germline CDR1 and CDR2: SGHRS and YFSETQ. V shed 5 bases and J shed 4 bases, with 15 bases lying between them. Drawing the rest from reference TRBV5-1 and TRBJ1-4, the complete variable domain is KAGVTQTPRYLIKTRGQQVTLSCSPISGHRSVSWYQQTPGQGLQFLFEYFSETQRNKGNFPGRFSGRQFSNSRSEMNVSTLELGDSALYLCASSFLTAGNEKLFFGSGTQLSVL.

The V call is TRBV27, the J call TRBJ2-1; 10 bases are a match to TRBD2. The CDR3 consists of 18 residues. Trimming removed 0 bases from V and 3 bases from J; junction bases left unmatched: 8. CDR1 and CDR2 (germline): MNHEY, SMNVEV (reference sequence). CDR3 nucleotide sequence: TGTGCCAGCAGTTTATCCCCCCTTCCTAGCGGGAGCTACAATGAGCAGTTCTTC. Amino acid sequence: CASSLSPLPSGSYNEQFF.

This chain joins TRBV2 and TRBJ2-2; TRBD2 matches at 12 bases. The junction had 4 bases not matched to a gene; V was cut back by 7 bases and J by 4 bases. Per germline, CDR1 SNHLY and CDR2 FYNNEI. The CDR3 has 15 residues. For the CDR3, the DNA is TGTGCCAGCAAGGGACTAGCGGGTCCCACCGGGGAGCTGTTTTTT. This encodes CASKGLAGPTGELFF.

This clone was observed once. The chain is built from TRBV5-1 and TRBJ2-7; 8 bases line up with TRBD1. Germline CDR1 and CDR2: SGHRS and YFSETQ. V lost 2 bases and J lost 3; bases outside the gene matches: 4. The length of the CDR3 is 14 residues. The CDR3 DNA reads TGCGCCAGCAGCTTTTACACAGGGGGCTACGAGCAGTACTTC. Translated, it gives CASSFYTGGYEQYF.

This clone occurred a few times. The rearrangement joins TRBV4-1 to TRBJ2-7; no firm D call. Per germline, CDR1 MGHRA and CDR2 YSYEKL. With 0 bases removed from V and 0 bases from J, the gap between germline ends came to 12 bases. The CDR3 consists of 16 residues. This CDR3 is CASSQDFSESSYEQYF. The CDR3, as DNA: TGCGCCAGCAGCCAAGATTTCAGTGAAAGCTCCTACGAGCAGTACTTC.

This chain joins TRBV5-1 and TRBJ2-4, with TRBD2 as a possible D gene (6 bases). Trimming took off 3 bases at V and 8 bases at J, with 18 bases between the two ends. Germline V lookup: CDR1 SGHRS, CDR2 YFSETQ. This CDR3 comprises 15 residues. As DNA, the CDR3 is TGCGCCAGCAGCTCCGTGGGGGGAACTTGGGACATTCAGTACTTC. Protein: CASSSVGGTWDIQYF.

The chain uses TRBV12-5 and TRBJ1-3, with a tentative D call TRBD1 (6 bases). Per the germline V gene, CDR1 is LGHNT and CDR2 is FRNRAP. The CDR3 length is 19 residues. Trimming removed 3 bases from V and 1 base from J, with 22 bases in between. The CDR3 sequence is CASGFQGQAGVSSGNTIYF. As DNA, the CDR3 is TGTGCTAGTGGTTTCCAGGGGCAGGCGGGTGTCTCTTCTGGAAACACCATATATTTT.

This sequence joins TRBV15 and TRBJ2-1, with 8 bases matching TRBD2. Trimming took 5 bases from V and 8 from J; bases not matched to a gene: 11. There are 15 residues in the CDR3. The germline CDR1 and CDR2 sequences are LNHNV and YYDKDF (reference sequence). CDR3 in DNA: TGTGCCACCAGCCCGAGGTCCAGCGGGAGCTATGAGCAGTTCTTC. Residues: CATSPRSSGSYEQFF. Looking up the rest from reference TRBV15 and TRBJ2-1 gives the full variable domain: DAMVIQNPRYQVTQFGKPVTLSCSQTLNHNVMYWYQQKSSQAPKLLFHYYDKDFNNEADTPDNFQSRRPNTSFCFLDIRSPGLGDTAMYLCATSPRSSGSYEQFFGPGTRLTVL.